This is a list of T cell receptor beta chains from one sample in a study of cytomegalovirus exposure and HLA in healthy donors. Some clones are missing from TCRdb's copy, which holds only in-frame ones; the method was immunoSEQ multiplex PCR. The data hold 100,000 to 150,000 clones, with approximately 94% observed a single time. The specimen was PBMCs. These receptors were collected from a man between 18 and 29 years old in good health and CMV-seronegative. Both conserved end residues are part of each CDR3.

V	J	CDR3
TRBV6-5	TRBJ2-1	CASGPGGNEQFF
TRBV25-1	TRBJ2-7	CASRPGGYEQYF
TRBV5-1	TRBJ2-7	CASSLATSGSGEQYF
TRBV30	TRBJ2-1	CAWGPTRYNEQFF
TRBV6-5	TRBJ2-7	CASSSLLAGLYEQYF
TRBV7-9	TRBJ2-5	CASSSTGQQETQYF
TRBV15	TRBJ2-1	CATSREIPSGSYNEQFF
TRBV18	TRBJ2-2	CASSRDRGSSLTGELFF
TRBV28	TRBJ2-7	CASSFGGRRTSGVVSYEQYF
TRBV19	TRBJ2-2	CASSSTGELFF
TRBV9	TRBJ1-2	CASSVVLEGMGYGYTF
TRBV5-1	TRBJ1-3	CASSLSEDDSGNTIYF
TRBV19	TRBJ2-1	CASSILQGAVNEQFF